The clone carrying this T cell receptor beta chain was seen just once. Germline lookup yields CDR1 SGHRS and CDR2 YFSETQ. The CDR3 sequence is 15 residues long. V trimming: 0 bases; J trimming: 5 bases; junction bases outside the gene matches: 3. PCR used 60 Vbeta primers and 13 Jbeta primers. The method was immunoSEQ multiplex PCR; TCRdb's version includes in-frame clones alone and lacks a portion of them. The sample has about 130,000 clones; roughly four fifths are singletons. The entry originates in a study of cytomegalovirus exposure and HLA in healthy donors. Study-wide background: HLA-typed donors were the source of around 80 million unique TCRs, which an early data release held.

V usage is TRBV5-1 and J usage is TRBJ2-5; 11 bases agree with TRBD2. The sequencing sample was made of PBMCs. The origin of this receptor is a woman in her forties or fifties in good health and CMV-seronegative. The CDR3 coding sequence is TGCGCCAGCAGCTTGGGACTAGCGGGACTGGAGACCCAGTACTTC. Translated: CASSLGLAGLETQYF.